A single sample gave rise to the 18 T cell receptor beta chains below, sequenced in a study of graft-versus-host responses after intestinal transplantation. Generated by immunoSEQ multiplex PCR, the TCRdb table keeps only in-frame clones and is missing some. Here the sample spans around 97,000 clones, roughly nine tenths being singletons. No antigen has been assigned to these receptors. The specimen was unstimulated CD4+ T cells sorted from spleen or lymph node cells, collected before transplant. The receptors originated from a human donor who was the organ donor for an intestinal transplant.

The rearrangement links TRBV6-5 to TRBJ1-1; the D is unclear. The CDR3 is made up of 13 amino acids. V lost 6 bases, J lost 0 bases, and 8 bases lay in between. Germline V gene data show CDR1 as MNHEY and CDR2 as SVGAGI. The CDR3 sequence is CASSLTVNTEAFF. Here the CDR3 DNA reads TGTGCCAGCAGCCTCACGGTGAACACTGAAGCTTTCTTT.

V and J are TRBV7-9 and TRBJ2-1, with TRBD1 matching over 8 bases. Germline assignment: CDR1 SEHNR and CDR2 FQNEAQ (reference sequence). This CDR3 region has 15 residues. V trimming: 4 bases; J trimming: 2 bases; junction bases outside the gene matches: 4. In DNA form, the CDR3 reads TGTGCCAGCAGCTCCCAGGGGGCCCCCTACAATGAGCAGTTCTTC. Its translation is CASSSQGAPYNEQFF.

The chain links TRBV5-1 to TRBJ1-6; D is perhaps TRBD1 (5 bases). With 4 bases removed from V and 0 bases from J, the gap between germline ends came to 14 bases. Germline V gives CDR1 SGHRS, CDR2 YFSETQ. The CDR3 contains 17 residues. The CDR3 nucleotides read TGCGCCAGCAGCAGTCGGACAACGGTCTCCTATAATTCACCCCTCCACTTT. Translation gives CASSSRTTVSYNSPLHF.

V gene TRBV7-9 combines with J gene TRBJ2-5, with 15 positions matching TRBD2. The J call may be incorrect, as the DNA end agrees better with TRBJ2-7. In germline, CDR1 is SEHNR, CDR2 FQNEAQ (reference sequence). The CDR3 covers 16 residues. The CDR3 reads CASSLGTSGGVYEQYF. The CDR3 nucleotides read TGTGCCAGCAGCTTAGGGACTAGCGGGGGGGTCTACGAGCAGTACTTC.

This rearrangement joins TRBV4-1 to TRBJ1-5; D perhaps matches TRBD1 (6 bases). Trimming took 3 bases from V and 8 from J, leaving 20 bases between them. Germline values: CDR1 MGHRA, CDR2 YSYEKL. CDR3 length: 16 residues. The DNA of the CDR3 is TGCGCCAGCAGCCAGCCTGGCAGGGGCTTAGATAAGCCCCAGCATTTT. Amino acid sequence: CASSQPGRGLDKPQHF.

CDR3 DNA sequence: TGTGCCAGCAGCCCAGGATTTACTAATGAAAAACTGTTTTTT. This translates into CASSPGFTNEKLFF. The rearrangement uses TRBV7-2 and TRBJ1-4; D is undetermined. Deletions cut 5 bases from V and 2 bases from J, with 9 bases between. The CDR3 has 14 residues. Per the germline V gene, CDR1 is SGHTA and CDR2 is FQGNSA.

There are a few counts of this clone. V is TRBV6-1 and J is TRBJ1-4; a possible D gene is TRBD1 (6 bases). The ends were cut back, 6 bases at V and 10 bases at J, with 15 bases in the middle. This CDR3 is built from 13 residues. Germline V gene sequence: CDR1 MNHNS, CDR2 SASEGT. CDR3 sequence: CASRDSPRAKLFF. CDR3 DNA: TGTGCCAGCAGGGACAGCCCGAGGGCAAAACTGTTTTTT.

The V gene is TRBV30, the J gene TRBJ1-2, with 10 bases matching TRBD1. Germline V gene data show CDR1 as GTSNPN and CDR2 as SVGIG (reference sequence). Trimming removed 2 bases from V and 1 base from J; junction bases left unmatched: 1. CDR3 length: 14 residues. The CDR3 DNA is TGTGCCTGGAGTAGGACAGGGGGTAACTATGGCTACACCTTC. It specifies CAWSRTGGNYGYTF. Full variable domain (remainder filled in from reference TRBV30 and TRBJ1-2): SQTIHQWPATLVQPVGSPLSLECTVEGTSNPNLYWYRQAAGRGLQLLFYSVGIGQISSEVPQNLSASRPQDRQFILSSKKLLLSDSGFYLCAWSRTGGNYGYTFGSGTRLTVV.

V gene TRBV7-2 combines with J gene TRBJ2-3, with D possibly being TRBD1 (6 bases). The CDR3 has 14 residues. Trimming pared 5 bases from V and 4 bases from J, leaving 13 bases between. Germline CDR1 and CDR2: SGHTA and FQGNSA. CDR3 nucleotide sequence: TGTGCCAGCAGCCGTTACAGGGCCGCAGATACGCAGTATTTT. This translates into CASSRYRAADTQYF.

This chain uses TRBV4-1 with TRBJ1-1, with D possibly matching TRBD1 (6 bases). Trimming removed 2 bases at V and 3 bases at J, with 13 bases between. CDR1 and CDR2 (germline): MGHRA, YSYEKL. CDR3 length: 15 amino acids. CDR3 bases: TGCGCCAGCAGCCAACCGGGATCAGGGGACACTGAAGCTTTCTTT. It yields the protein CASSQPGSGDTEAFF.

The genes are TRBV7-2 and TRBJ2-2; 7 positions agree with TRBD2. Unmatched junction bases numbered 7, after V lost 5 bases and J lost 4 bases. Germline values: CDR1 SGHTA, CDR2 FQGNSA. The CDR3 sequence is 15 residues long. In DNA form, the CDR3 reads TGTGCCAGCAGCCCTGGTTGGGGGGGCACCGGGGAGCTGTTTTTT. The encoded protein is CASSPGWGGTGELFF.

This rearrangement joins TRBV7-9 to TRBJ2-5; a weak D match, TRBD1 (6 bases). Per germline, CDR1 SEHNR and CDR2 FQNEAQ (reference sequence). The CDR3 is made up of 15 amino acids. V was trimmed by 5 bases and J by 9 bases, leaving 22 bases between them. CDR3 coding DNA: TGTGCCAGCAGCACGGGGACAAGGGGTGCTGTGGCCCAGTACTTC. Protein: CASSTGTRGAVAQYF.

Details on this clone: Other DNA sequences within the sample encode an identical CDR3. This CDR3 is CASAGTSGGVTYNEQFF. CDR3 coding DNA: TGTGCCAGCGCCGGGACCAGCGGGGGCGTCACCTACAATGAGCAGTTCTTC. The chain uses TRBV4-2 and TRBJ2-1; 8 bases align to TRBD2. The CDR3 covers 17 residues. Germline-derived CDR1 and CDR2 are LGHNA and YNFKEQ. Trimming at V came to 8 bases and at J to 2 bases, leaving 14 bases not matched to a gene.

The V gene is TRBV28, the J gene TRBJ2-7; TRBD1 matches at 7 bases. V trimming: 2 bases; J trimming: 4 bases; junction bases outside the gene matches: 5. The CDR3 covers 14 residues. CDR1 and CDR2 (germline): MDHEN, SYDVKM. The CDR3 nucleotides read TGTGCCAGCAGTTTAGGACAGGTTCTGTACGAGCAGTACTTC. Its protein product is CASSLGQVLYEQYF. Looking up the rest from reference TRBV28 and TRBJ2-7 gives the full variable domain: DVKVTQSSRYLVKRTGEKVFLECVQDMDHENMFWYRQDPGLGLRLIYFSYDVKMKEKGDIPEGYSVSREKKERFSLILESASTNQTSMYLCASSLGQVLYEQYFGPGTRLTVT.

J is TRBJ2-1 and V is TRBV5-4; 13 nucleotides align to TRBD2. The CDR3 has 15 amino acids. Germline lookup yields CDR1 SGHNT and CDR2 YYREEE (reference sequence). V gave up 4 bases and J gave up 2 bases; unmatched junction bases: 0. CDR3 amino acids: CASSTSGGAYNEQFF. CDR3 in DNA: TGTGCCAGCAGCACTAGCGGGGGGGCCTACAATGAGCAGTTCTTC.

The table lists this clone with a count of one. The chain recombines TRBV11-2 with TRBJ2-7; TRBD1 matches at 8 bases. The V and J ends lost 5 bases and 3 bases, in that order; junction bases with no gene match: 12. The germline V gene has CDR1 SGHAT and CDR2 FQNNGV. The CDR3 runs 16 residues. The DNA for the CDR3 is TGTGCCAGCAGCCCGGGTCGTGCGACAGGGGACTACGAGCAGTACTTC. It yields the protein CASSPGRATGDYEQYF.

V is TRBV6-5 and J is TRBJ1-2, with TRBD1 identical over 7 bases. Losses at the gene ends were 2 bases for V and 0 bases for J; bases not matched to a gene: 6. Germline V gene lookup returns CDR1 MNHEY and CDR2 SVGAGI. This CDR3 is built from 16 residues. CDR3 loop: CASSYKGARANYGYTF. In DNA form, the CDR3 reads TGTGCCAGCAGTTACAAGGGGGCGAGGGCTAACTATGGCTACACCTTC.

CDR3 protein: CASSRNQGGNTDTQYF. Here the CDR3 DNA reads TGCGCCAGCAGCCGGAACCAGGGGGGCAACACAGATACGCAGTATTTT. The chain recombines TRBV4-1 with TRBJ2-3; D might be TRBD1 (7 bases). CDR1 and CDR2 (germline): MGHRA, YSYEKL. The CDR3 totals 16 residues. Trimming removed 4 bases at V and 2 bases at J, with 16 bases between.